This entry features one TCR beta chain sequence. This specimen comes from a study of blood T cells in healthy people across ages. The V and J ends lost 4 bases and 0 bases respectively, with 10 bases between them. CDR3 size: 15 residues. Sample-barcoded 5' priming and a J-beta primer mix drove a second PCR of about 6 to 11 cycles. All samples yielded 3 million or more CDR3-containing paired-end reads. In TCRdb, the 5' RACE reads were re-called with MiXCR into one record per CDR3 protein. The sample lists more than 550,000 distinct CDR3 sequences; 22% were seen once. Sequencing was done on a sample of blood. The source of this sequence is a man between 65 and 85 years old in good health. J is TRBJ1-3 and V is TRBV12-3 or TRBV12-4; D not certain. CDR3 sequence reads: CASSYGRASGNTIYF. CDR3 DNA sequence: TGTGCCAGCAGTTATGGCAGAGCCTCTGGAAACACCATATATTTT.